This T cell receptor beta chain was identified in a study of human T cells and chemical hapten exposure. Authors' methods: There were a median of around 97,000 TCRs per sample, with a range from roughly 20,000 to 700,000. Each CDR3 protein gets one entry after TCRdb re-called the RACE reads with MiXCR. The V and J calls and clone size come from TCRdb's table, not from the authors' own analysis. The sample holds hundreds of thousands of distinct CDR3 sequences, about 6% seen once. Findings and caveats of the study: Expanded TCRs were compared with controls, and the expanded TCRs formed significantly more large CDR3 similarity clusters.

Described time point: patch test 2, 6 weeks after DPC sensitization. Indicated treatment: therapeutic diphenylcyclopropenone sensitization with weekly scalp DPC. The starting material, unfractionated whole blood, was used for total RNA extraction. This CDR3 has 14 amino acids. This clonotype was counted many times. What it recognizes is unknown. The chain recombines TRBV21-1 with TRBJ1-1; the DNA was not used to check the table's D call, TRBD1. TRBV21-1 is a pseudogene locus. The receptor was isolated from a woman under 30 with alopecia areata. Some clones in this sample may be carry-over from other donors' samples. Sequenced material: whole blood, taken in connection with sensitization to the hapten diphenylcyclopropenone (DPC). CDR3 amino acids: CATNRGQGLVGGFF. CDR3 in DNA: TGTGCCACCAATCGAGGACAGGGATTGGTGGGGGGTTTCTTT.